This TCR beta chain was observed in a study of T cell responses to AZD1222 COVID-19 vaccine. Only in-frame clones appear in the TCRdb table, and some are missing; sequencing was by immunoSEQ multiplex PCR. Here the sample spans roughly 80,000 clones, 65% to 85% being singletons. CDR1 and CDR2 (germline): SGHKS, YYEKEE (reference sequence). The CDR3 loop spans 14 amino acids. The V segment lost 5 bases and the J segment 8 bases; nucleotides outside the gene matches: 10. This receptor was taken from an adult in good health. Source: peripheral blood, taken on day 0 of AZD1222 vaccination. V and J are TRBV5-5 and TRBJ2-7, with 10 bases matching TRBD1. The CDR3 protein is CASSLGGQGRQQYF. The CDR3 bases are TGTGCCAGCAGTCTGGGGGGACAGGGGCGGCAGCAGTACTTC.